The TCR beta chain under discussion was sequenced for a study of technical replicates of blood from a few donors. The method was immunoSEQ multiplex PCR; TCRdb's version includes in-frame clones alone and lacks a portion of them. This sample has about 82,000 clones; about 93% occur once, and the top ten carry 0.39%. Germline V gives CDR1 MNHEY, CDR2 SVGAGI. The CDR3 has 13 residues. V gave up 5 bases and J gave up 13 bases, with 17 bases separating them. This clone was observed a few times. V usage is TRBV6-5 and J usage is TRBJ1-4; D is perhaps TRBD1 (6 bases). The sequenced material came from T cells isolated from PBMCs. This clonotype originated in a human donor in good health. CDR3 sequence (DNA): TGTGCCAGCAGTGGGCCAGGGGCCCTGCGACTGTTTTTT. This encodes CASSGPGALRLFF.